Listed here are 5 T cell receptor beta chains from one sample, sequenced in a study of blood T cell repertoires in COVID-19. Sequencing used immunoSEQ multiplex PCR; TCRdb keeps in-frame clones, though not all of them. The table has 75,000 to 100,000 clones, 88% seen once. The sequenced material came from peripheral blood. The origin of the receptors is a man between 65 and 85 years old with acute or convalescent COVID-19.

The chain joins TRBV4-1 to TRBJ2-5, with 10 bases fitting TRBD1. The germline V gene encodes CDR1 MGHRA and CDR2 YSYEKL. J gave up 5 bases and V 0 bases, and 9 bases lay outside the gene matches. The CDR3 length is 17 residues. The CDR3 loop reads CASSQDQWTGGPETQYF. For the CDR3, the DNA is TGCGCCAGCAGCCAAGATCAGTGGACAGGGGGACCTGAGACCCAGTACTTC.

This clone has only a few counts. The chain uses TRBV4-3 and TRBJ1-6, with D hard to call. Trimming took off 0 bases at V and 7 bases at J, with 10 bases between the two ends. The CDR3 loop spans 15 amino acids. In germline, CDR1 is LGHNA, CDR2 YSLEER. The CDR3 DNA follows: TGCGCCAGCAGCCAAGAGTACAGAGGGAATTCACCCCTCCACTTT. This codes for CASSQEYRGNSPLHF.

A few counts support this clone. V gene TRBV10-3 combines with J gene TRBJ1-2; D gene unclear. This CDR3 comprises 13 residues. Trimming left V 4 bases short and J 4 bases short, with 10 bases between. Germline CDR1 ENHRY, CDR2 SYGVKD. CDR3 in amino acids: CAISVQVTYGYTF. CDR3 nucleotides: TGTGCCATCAGTGTACAAGTCACCTATGGCTACACCTTC.

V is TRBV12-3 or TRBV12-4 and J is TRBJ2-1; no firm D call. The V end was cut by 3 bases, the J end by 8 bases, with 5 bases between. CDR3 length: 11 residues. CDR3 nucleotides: TGTGCCAGCAGTTTTATGTATGAGCAGTTCTTC. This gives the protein CASSFMYEQFF.

The chain's CDR3 is CASSALRQVYNSPLHF. The DNA of the CDR3 is TGTGCCAGCAGTGCCTTAAGACAAGTCTATAATTCACCCCTCCACTTT. The J gene is TRBJ1-6, the V gene TRBV6-1; D is unclear. CDR3 length: 16 residues. The V gene lost 4 bases and the J gene lost 3 bases, with 13 bases spanning the gap. Germline CDR1 MNHNS, CDR2 SASEGT.